The 12 T cell receptor beta chains reported below all come from one sample, sequenced in a study of T cells in Graves' hyperthyroidism and ophthalmopathy (dated by TCRdb to about 2019). Libraries were made using multiplex PCR. Sequencing relied on an Illumina HiSeq 2000. Amplification of TCR beta CDR3 regions was carried out from RNA transcripts. A first-round RT-PCR of the TCR CDR3 used the HTBI primer set with the Qiagen OneStep RT-PCR kit. TCRdb passed the public sequencing reads through fastp at Q25 and MiXCR, retaining productive beta sequences. Rows merge per CDR3 protein into single entries with the most common DNA and genes. The sample table records 730,000 or so distinct CDR3 sequences; 18% of these occur just once. 16% of the sample lies in the top ten. Material for sequencing was blood. The receptors stem from a woman between 45 and 60 years old with Graves' hyperthyroidism that later progressed to Graves' ophthalmopathy.

Comments on this clonotype: Since a much larger clone is just one base distant, this may be a read error. The V and J genes are TRBV2 and TRBJ2-2; D tentatively reads TRBD1 or TRBD2 (5 bases each). Germline loops: CDR1 SNHLY, CDR2 FYNNEI. V was pared by 6 bases and J by 6 bases, with 14 bases between. The CDR3 is 14 residues long. This chain's CDR3 is CASRKDRDAGELFF. In DNA form, the CDR3 reads TGTGCCAGCAGAAAGGACCGGGACGCCGGGGAGCTGTTTTTT. The full variable domain, with the rest looked up from reference TRBV2 and TRBJ2-2, is EPEVTQTPSHQVTQMGQEVILRCVPISNHLYFYWYRQILGQKVEFLVSFYNNEISEKSEIFDDQFSVERPDGSNFTLKIRSTKLEDSAMYFCASRKDRDAGELFFGEGSRLTVL.

This clonotype was recorded at least ten times. This rearrangement joins TRBV12-3 or TRBV12-4 to TRBJ1-6, with TRBD1 identical over 9 bases. The V gene end was trimmed by 4 bases and the J gene end by 10 bases; junction bases not matched to a gene: 8. The CDR3 contains 15 residues. This CDR3 reads CASSSRDRVLSPLHF. CDR3 nucleotide sequence: TGTGCCAGCAGTTCCCGGGACAGGGTATTGTCACCCCTCCACTTT.

This clonotype was counted many times. This sequence joins TRBV12-3 or TRBV12-4 and TRBJ2-1; either TRBD1 or TRBD2 may fit D (6 bases each). The V gene lost 5 bases and the J gene lost 9 bases, with 11 bases spanning the gap. The CDR3 sequence is 12 residues long. The CDR3, as DNA: TGTGCCAGCAGTCGACGGGGGCCTGAGCAGTTCTTC. Amino acid sequence: CASSRRGPEQFF.

The table lists this clonotype with many counts. This chain connects TRBV2 to TRBJ2-2, with D possibly TRBD2 on 5 matching bases. The V and J ends lost 6 bases and 4 bases respectively, with 12 bases between them. Germline V gene sequence: CDR1 SNHLY, CDR2 FYNNEI. The CDR3 totals 14 residues. The CDR3 DNA follows: TGTGCCAGCAGGGGGTCGGCGGGCACCGGGGAGCTGTTTTTT. This codes for CASRGSAGTGELFF.

The rearrangement joins TRBV29-1 to TRBJ2-3; D is possibly TRBD2 (5 bases). The germline V gene has CDR1 SQVTM and CDR2 ANQGSEA. The V gene lost 7 bases and the J gene lost 6 bases, with 11 bases spanning the gap. The CDR3 has 11 residues. The CDR3 bases are TGCAGCGGGGAGTTTGCGGATACGCAGTATTTT. This codes for CSGEFADTQYF.

A few counts support this clonotype. This chain links TRBV20-1 with TRBJ2-3, with TRBD2 identical over 11 bases. The CDR3 loop spans 15 amino acids. V was clipped by 0 bases and J by 6 bases; unmatched bases: 5. Germline CDR1 DFQATT, CDR2 SNEGSKA (reference sequence). CDR3 region: CSARDLAGGHDTQYF. As DNA, the CDR3 is TGCAGTGCTAGAGATTTAGCGGGGGGGCACGATACGCAGTATTTT.

The chain carries TRBV9 and TRBJ1-6; a possible D gene is TRBD1 (5 bases). Trimming removed 0 bases at V and 8 bases at J, with 9 bases between. CDR1 and CDR2 (germline): SGDLS, YYNGEE. This CDR3 comprises 14 residues. CDR3 sequence (DNA): TGTGCCAGCAGCGTAGAGGCAGGGTATTCACCCCTCCACTTT. The encoded protein is CASSVEAGYSPLHF.

This clonotype has a handful of counts. The chain recombines TRBV6-2 or TRBV6-3 with TRBJ1-4; possible D gene TRBD1, 5 bases. CDR1 is MNHEY and CDR2 is SVGEGT in the germline V gene. V shed 6 bases and J shed 5 bases, with 16 bases lying between them. The CDR3 consists of 15 residues. The CDR3 nucleotides read TGTGCCAGCAGCACAAATCTGGACATCAATGAAAAACTGTTTTTT. Protein product: CASSTNLDINEKLFF.

J is TRBJ2-2 and V is TRBV19, with TRBD1 as a possible D gene (5 bases). The CDR3 sequence is 14 residues long. Deletions cut 9 bases from V and 0 bases from J, with 11 bases between. The germline gives CDR1 LNHDA, CDR2 SQIVND (reference sequence). The CDR3 DNA follows: TGTGCCAGCGCCCAGGGCTCGAACACCGGGGAGCTGTTTTTT. This translates into CASAQGSNTGELFF.

This clonotype has just one count. Given a much more abundant clone one base away, this may be a read error. CDR3 nucleotide sequence: TGTGCCAGCAGCGGGACCGGGACAGCGGACTACGAGCAGTACTTC. Protein sequence: CASSGTGTADYEQYF. J is TRBJ2-7 and V is TRBV7-9; 7 bases fit TRBD1. The CDR3 covers 15 residues. Trimming cost V 5 bases and J 3 bases; bases outside gene matches: 10. Per the germline V gene, CDR1 is SEHNR and CDR2 is FQNEAQ (reference sequence).

The V and J genes are TRBV19 and TRBJ2-2, with D possibly being TRBD1 (5 bases). V was pared by 4 bases and J by 0 bases, with 9 bases between. CDR3 length: 15 amino acids. Germline V gene data show CDR1 as LNHDA and CDR2 as SQIVND (reference sequence). This CDR3 reads CASSNQGTNTGELFF. DNA of the CDR3: TGTGCCAGTAGTAACCAGGGAACGAACACCGGGGAGCTGTTTTTT.

The chain links TRBV7-9 to TRBJ2-2; TRBD2 aligns across 12 bases. This CDR3 comprises 17 residues. Trimming at V came to 5 bases and at J to 0 bases, leaving 4 bases not matched to a gene. Germline-derived CDR1 and CDR2 are SEHNR and FQNEAQ (reference sequence). The CDR3 region is CASSGLAGLANTGELFF. CDR3 in DNA: TGTGCCAGCAGCGGACTAGCGGGACTGGCGAACACCGGGGAGCTGTTTTTT.